A single sample is the source of the 15 T cell receptor beta chains below, sequenced in a study of blood T cell repertoires in COVID-19. TCRdb keeps only in-frame clones here, not all; method: immunoSEQ multiplex PCR. The data hold about 410,000 clones, with 80% to 95% observed a single time. Material: PBMCs or T cells enriched from blood (not recorded which). These receptors were collected from a man between 18 and 29 years old who had recovered from COVID-19.

This chain links TRBV7-2 with TRBJ2-3, with a tentative D call TRBD2 (5 bases). Germline CDR1 and CDR2: SGHTA and FQGNSA. Trimming shortened V by 0 bases and J by 1 base, and 8 bases separated the two germline ends. CDR3 size: 15 residues. CDR3 in amino acids: CASSLAGVGTDTQYF. CDR3 DNA sequence: TGTGCCAGCAGCTTAGCGGGAGTGGGCACAGATACGCAGTATTTT.

The chain uses TRBV10-3 and TRBJ2-4; 7 positions match TRBD2. The CDR3 has 13 residues. The ends lost 3 bases at V and 11 bases at J; junction bases unmatched: 7. Germline V gene data show CDR1 as ENHRY and CDR2 as SYGVKD. DNA for the CDR3: TGTGCCATCAGTGATCTAGCGGCCCACGTTCAGTACTTC. Protein: CAISDLAAHVQYF.

The chain employs TRBV28 and TRBJ2-7, with D tentatively TRBD2 (6 bases). Germline V CDR1 and CDR2: MDHEN, SYDVKM. The CDR3 runs to 12 residues. Trimming stripped 3 bases from V and 5 bases from J, with 8 bases between. The CDR3: CASSLEGDEQYF. The DNA of the CDR3 is TGTGCCAGCAGTTTGGAGGGAGACGAGCAGTACTTC.

The chain combines TRBV29-1 with TRBJ2-2; D perhaps matches TRBD1 (6 bases). V gave up 3 bases and J gave up 5 bases, with 10 bases separating them. The germline V gene has CDR1 SQVTM and CDR2 ANQGSEA. This CDR3 has 13 residues. This chain's CDR3 is CSVERGYTGELFF. CDR3 nucleotides: TGCAGCGTTGAGAGGGGGTATACCGGGGAGCTGTTTTTT.

This clone was seen only once. The V gene is TRBV3-1 (or the pseudogene TRBV3-2), the J gene TRBJ1-6, with D tentatively TRBD1 (6 bases). The germline gives CDR1 LGHDT, CDR2 YNNKEL (reference sequence). The CDR3 is made up of 15 amino acids. The V and J ends lost 2 bases and 6 bases respectively, with 11 bases between them. In DNA, the CDR3 is TGTGCCAGCAGCCAACGGGGGGGCGCTAATTCACCCCTCCACTTT. It yields the protein CASSQRGGANSPLHF.

This clone was picked up a small number of times. This sequence joins TRBV5-6 and TRBJ1-2, with 7 bases lining up with TRBD1. The CDR3 extends over 15 amino acids. Germline CDR1 is SGHDT and CDR2 is YYEEEE. With V trimmed by 0 bases and J by 4 bases, 6 bases remained unmatched. DNA for the CDR3: TGTGCCAGCAGCTTGGATGTACAGGGGAGCTATGGCTACACCTTC. Amino acids: CASSLDVQGSYGYTF.

The gene calls are TRBV6-5 and TRBJ1-6; D call uncertain. The CDR3 runs to 12 residues. From germline, CDR1 is MNHEY and CDR2 SVGAGI. The germline V and J ends were trimmed by 7 bases and 9 bases, with 10 bases remaining between them. The CDR3 region is CASKTSGSPLHF. The CDR3 DNA sequence: TGTGCCAGCAAAACCTCGGGTTCACCCCTCCACTTT.

V is TRBV5-8 and J is TRBJ1-5; TRBD1 is a possible D gene (6 bases). Germline V CDR1 and CDR2: SGHTS, YDEGEE. Trimming took off 7 bases at V and 0 bases at J, with 14 bases between the two ends. The CDR3 spans 15 residues. CDR3 protein: CASCRGALSNQPQHF. CDR3 nucleotide sequence: TGTGCCAGCTGTCGGGGGGCCCTTAGCAATCAGCCCCAGCATTTT.

The gene calls are TRBV14 and TRBJ2-3; 11 positions agree with TRBD2. The V segment lost 1 base and the J segment 0 bases; nucleotides outside the gene matches: 0. The CDR3 extends over 16 amino acids. From germline, CDR1 is SGHDN and CDR2 FVKESK. The CDR3 region has the DNA TGTGCCAGCAGCCAAGGACTAGCGGGGAGCACAGATACGCAGTATTTT. Encoded protein: CASSQGLAGSTDTQYF.

This clone has only one observation. The chain uses TRBV7-9 and TRBJ1-2, with D uncertain. The germline V gene has CDR1 SEHNR and CDR2 FQNEAQ (reference sequence). This CDR3 region has 15 residues. Trimming left V 0 bases short and J 7 bases short, with 15 bases between. The CDR3 spells CASSLAHGGRTGYTF. CDR3 DNA: TGTGCCAGCAGCTTAGCGCATGGAGGGAGGACTGGCTACACCTTC.

The chain is built from TRBV7-2 and TRBJ2-5; TRBD2 matches 7 bases. Trimming removed 2 bases from V and 3 bases from J; junction bases left unmatched: 0. The CDR3 is 13 residues long. Germline lookup yields CDR1 SGHTA and CDR2 FQGNSA. For the CDR3, the DNA is TGTGCCAGCAGCTTACGGGGGGAAGAGACCCAGTACTTC. This codes for CASSLRGEETQYF.

The chain employs TRBV29-1 and TRBJ1-2; the D is unclear. Germline lookup yields CDR1 SQVTM and CDR2 ANQGSEA. CDR3 length: 14 amino acids. Between the trimmed V and J ends, which lost 0 bases and 1 base, there was a span of 9 bases. DNA of the CDR3: TGCAGCGTTGAAGATTTGAGGGATAACTATGGCTACACCTTC. Translating it yields CSVEDLRDNYGYTF.

The chain joins TRBV2 to TRBJ1-1; D possibly corresponds to TRBD1 (5 bases). This CDR3 region has 15 residues. Trimming took off 7 bases at V and 4 bases at J, with 19 bases between the two ends. The V gene's germline CDR1 is SNHLY and CDR2 FYNNEI. Here the CDR3 DNA reads TGTGCCAGCAACCCGTGGGGGGTTTTGAGCACTGAAGCTTTCTTT. Translating it yields CASNPWGVLSTEAFF.

The CDR3 nucleotides read TGTGCCAGCAGCTTAGCTAGCGGGACCTACAATGAGCAGTTCTTC. Residues: CASSLASGTYNEQFF. V gene TRBV7-2 combines with J gene TRBJ2-1; the match to TRBD2 covers 8 bases. Germline loops: CDR1 SGHTA, CDR2 FQGNSA. Trimming cost V 0 bases and J 2 bases; bases outside gene matches: 0. CDR3 length equals 15 residues.

The rearrangement uses TRBV28 and TRBJ2-5; 7 bases are a match to TRBD1. This CDR3 has 13 amino acids. The V gene's germline CDR1 is MDHEN and CDR2 SYDVKM. With V trimmed by 6 bases and J by 3 bases, 4 bases remained unmatched. This chain's CDR3 is CASSRDSEETQYF. DNA of the CDR3: TGTGCCAGCAGCCGGGACAGCGAAGAGACCCAGTACTTC.